The 24 T cell receptor beta chains given below trace back to one sample, sequenced in a study of shared clonotypes between healthy human individuals. Clones were read by immunoSEQ multiplex PCR, and TCRdb kept only the in-frame ones, dropping some. The sample shows approximately 1.1 million clones, 78% of them seen only once. Sequencing was performed on memory CD4+ T cells from PBMCs. Subset denoted: CD45RA-negative fraction. Receptors were obtained from a man aged 18 to 29 in good health. Some clones in this sample may be carry-over from other donors' samples.

This clone was counted only a few times. The J gene is TRBJ1-2, the V gene TRBV4-1; 7 bases line up with TRBD1. This CDR3 is built from 15 residues. V lost 4 bases, J lost 3 bases, and 8 bases stayed unmatched. CDR1 MGHRA and CDR2 YSYEKL come from the germline V gene. The CDR3 reads CASSPRQGGDYGYTF. The CDR3, as DNA: TGCGCCAGCAGCCCTCGACAGGGAGGGGACTATGGCTACACCTTC.

The chain recombines TRBV28 with TRBJ2-5; 8 bases line up with TRBD2. Germline CDR1 MDHEN, CDR2 SYDVKM. The trim removed 4 bases at V and 6 bases at J, leaving 4 bases unmatched. The CDR3 has 13 residues. CDR3 in DNA: TGTGCCAGCAGTTCGGGGACTAGGAAGACCCAGTACTTC. This translates into CASSSGTRKTQYF.

This clone was counted only a few times. The gene calls are TRBV30 and TRBJ1-2; TRBD1 might be the D (5 bases). V was cut by 2 bases and J by 8 bases, with 18 bases left in between. The CDR3 contains 14 residues. In germline, CDR1 is GTSNPN, CDR2 SVGIG (reference sequence). Here the CDR3 DNA reads TGTGCCTGGAGTTACTCAGGGATCCTTTTCGGCTACACCTTC. Protein sequence: CAWSYSGILFGYTF.

This chain connects TRBV9 to TRBJ1-3, with 8 bases that match TRBD1. Germline values: CDR1 SGDLS, CDR2 YYNGEE. V shed 3 bases, J shed 10 bases, and the junction held 6 bases outside the gene matches. The CDR3 is 13 amino acids. The CDR3 is CASSETGVGTIYF. The CDR3 DNA sequence: TGTGCCAGCAGCGAGACAGGGGTCGGTACCATATATTTT. Full variable domain (remainder filled in from reference TRBV9 and TRBJ1-3): DSGVTQTPKHLITATGQRVTLRCSPRSGDLSVYWYQQSLDQGLQFLIQYYNGEERAKGNILERFSAQQFPDLHSELNLSSLELGDSALYFCASSETGVGTIYFGEGSWLTVV.

The J gene is TRBJ2-2, the V gene TRBV27; 11 nucleotides match TRBD2. This CDR3 spans 17 amino acids. V lost 3 bases, J lost 4 bases, and 7 bases stayed unmatched. Per the germline V gene, CDR1 is MNHEY and CDR2 is SMNVEV (reference sequence). This CDR3 reads CASSFQIAGGLTGELFF. The CDR3 DNA follows: TGTGCCAGCAGTTTCCAGATAGCGGGAGGGCTCACCGGGGAGCTGTTTTTT.

This chain links TRBV23-1 with TRBJ1-5, with a possible D match to TRBD1 (5 bases). TRBV23-1 is an open reading frame, and its role is uncertain. V lost 8 bases and J 9 bases, leaving 17 bases between the germline ends. This CDR3 is 13 amino acids long. The CDR3 DNA follows: TGCGCCAGCTCGCCAGGTAGGGGCGGGCCCCAGCATTTT. Amino acids: CASSPGRGGPQHF.

The rearrangement joins TRBV7-2 to TRBJ2-7, with D possibly called TRBD1 or TRBD2 (5 bases each). This CDR3 has 14 amino acids. CDR1 is SGHTA and CDR2 is FQGNSA in the germline V gene. V was shortened by 3 bases and J by 4 bases, with 13 bases between the two germline ends. The CDR3 DNA reads as TGTGCCAGCAGCTTTAGGGCTGGGGGTTACGAGCAGTACTTC. Translating gives CASSFRAGGYEQYF.

The V gene is TRBV18, the J gene TRBJ2-2; 8 nucleotides agree with TRBD2. The CDR3 has 16 residues. Germline lookup yields CDR1 KGHSH and CDR2 LQKENI. V trimming: 5 bases; J trimming: 1 base; junction bases outside the gene matches: 6. The CDR3 region has the DNA TGTGCCAGCTCAAGTTTCGGGAGGGGGAACACCGGGGAGCTGTTTTTT. Residues: CASSSFGRGNTGELFF.

The rearrangement uses TRBV27 and TRBJ2-2; 10 bases match TRBD2. The germline V gene encodes CDR1 MNHEY and CDR2 SMNVEV (reference sequence). This CDR3 is built from 16 residues. Trimming cost V 8 bases and J 4 bases; bases outside gene matches: 10. The chain's CDR3 is CASSESGREITGELFF. The DNA of the CDR3 is TGTGCCAGCTCTGAAAGCGGGAGGGAGATCACCGGGGAGCTGTTTTTT.

Notes on this clone: Given a much more abundant clone one base away, this may be a read error. Different DNA sequences within this sample yield the same CDR3. This chain uses TRBV19 with TRBJ1-1; the D is unclear. There are 14 residues in the CDR3. Trimming stripped 3 bases from V and 1 base from J, with 9 bases between. Germline V CDR1 and CDR2: LNHDA, SQIVND (reference sequence). The CDR3 protein is CASSIGQKNTEAFF. The CDR3 region has the DNA TGTGCCAGTAGTATCGGCCAGAAGAACACTGAAGCTTTCTTT.

This clone appeared a few times. The chain couples TRBV19 to TRBJ2-2; D unclear. V lost 7 bases, J lost 6 bases, and 15 bases lay in between. The CDR3 runs to 14 residues. Per germline, CDR1 LNHDA and CDR2 SQIVND (reference sequence). CDR3 coding DNA: TGTGCCAGTATGAGGACGCCCCCAGCCGGGGAGCTGTTTTTT. Protein: CASMRTPPAGELFF.

CDR3 DNA sequence: TGCGCCAGCAGCTTGGCCCCGACTAGCGGCTACGAGCAGTACTTC. Encoded protein: CASSLAPTSGYEQYF. This rearrangement joins TRBV5-1 to TRBJ2-7, with TRBD2 identical over 9 bases. This CDR3 is built from 15 residues. Germline CDR1 SGHRS, CDR2 YFSETQ. J lost 3 bases, V lost 0 bases, and 4 bases had no gene match. The whole variable domain, remainder taken from reference TRBV5-1 and TRBJ2-7, is KAGVTQTPRYLIKTRGQQVTLSCSPISGHRSVSWYQQTPGQGLQFLFEYFSETQRNKGNFPGRFSGRQFSNSRSEMNVSTLELGDSALYLCASSLAPTSGYEQYFGPGTRLTVT.

The chain joins TRBV18 to TRBJ2-5, with D unclear. The germline gives CDR1 KGHSH, CDR2 LQKENI. The CDR3 is 13 amino acids. Trimming pared 5 bases from V and 5 bases from J, leaving 12 bases between. The CDR3 DNA follows: TGTGCCAGCTCATCTTTCTCTGGGGAGACCCAGTACTTC. This translates into CASSSFSGETQYF.

The V gene is TRBV5-1, the J gene TRBJ2-2, with 7 bases fitting TRBD1. V was clipped by 2 bases and J by 6 bases; unmatched bases: 10. Germline V CDR1 and CDR2: SGHRS, YFSETQ. CDR3 length equals 16 residues. For the CDR3, the DNA is TGCGCCAGCAGCTTCATAAACACAGGGGCGGCCGGGGAGCTGTTTTTT. Its protein product is CASSFINTGAAGELFF.

The rearrangement joins TRBV28 to TRBJ2-1; a weak D match, TRBD2 (6 bases). The CDR3 loop spans 12 amino acids. Germline-derived CDR1 and CDR2 are MDHEN and SYDVKM. The germline V and J ends were trimmed by 4 bases and 10 bases, with 11 bases remaining between them. The CDR3 nucleotides read TGTGCCAGCAGTTCCGGGACTGTAGAGCAGTTCTTC. Translated, it gives CASSSGTVEQFF. Variable domain in full (rest from reference TRBV28 and TRBJ2-1): DVKVTQSSRYLVKRTGEKVFLECVQDMDHENMFWYRQDPGLGLRLIYFSYDVKMKEKGDIPEGYSVSREKKERFSLILESASTNQTSMYLCASSSGTVEQFFGPGTRLTVL.

V is TRBV15 and J is TRBJ1-5; D might be TRBD1 (5 bases). CDR1 LNHNV and CDR2 YYDKDF come from the germline V gene (reference sequence). Trimming removed 8 bases from V and 1 base from J, with 6 bases in between. CDR3 length: 12 residues. As DNA, the CDR3 is TGTGCCACCGGGGACAGCAATCAGCCCCAGCATTTT. It encodes CATGDSNQPQHF.

This clone was detected only a few times. The genes are TRBV7-2 and TRBJ2-2; D remains unclear. This CDR3 spans 12 amino acids. Germline V gene data show CDR1 as SGHTA and CDR2 as FQGNSA. Trimming pared 1 base from V and 7 bases from J, leaving 4 bases between. The CDR3: CASSLEIGELFF. The CDR3 DNA is TGTGCCAGCAGCTTAGAGATCGGGGAGCTGTTTTTT.

This clone was counted a single time. A read error is the likely source, as a far larger clone sits one nucleotide away. Written as DNA, the CDR3 is TGTGCCAGCAGTAACCAAGAGACCCAGTACTTC. Translated: CASSNQETQYF. The chain joins TRBV6-6 to TRBJ2-5; D is uncertain. The germline V gene encodes CDR1 MNHNY and CDR2 SVGAGI (reference sequence). V lost 5 bases and J 0 bases, leaving 1 base between the germline ends. This CDR3 spans 11 amino acids.

This chain uses TRBV5-1 with TRBJ1-2; perhaps TRBD1 as D (6 bases). V lost 5 bases, J lost 8 bases, and 16 bases lay in between. CDR3 length: 13 amino acids. Germline CDR1 SGHRS, CDR2 YFSETQ. CDR3 amino acids: CASSVSGATGYTF. The CDR3 bases are TGCGCCAGCAGTGTCTCAGGGGCAACGGGCTACACCTTC.

The sample holds a few counts of this clone. The genes are TRBV5-4 and TRBJ1-1; weak D call: TRBD1 (6 bases). The CDR3 covers 15 residues. Trimming removed 4 bases at V and 3 bases at J, with 16 bases between. CDR1 and CDR2 from the germline V gene are SGHNT and YYREEE (reference sequence). The CDR3 is CASSLQGQTYTEAFF. Here the CDR3 DNA reads TGTGCCAGCAGCCTTCAAGGACAGACTTACACTGAAGCTTTCTTT.

The genes are TRBV5-4 and TRBJ1-1; no clear D. The germline V gene has CDR1 SGHNT and CDR2 YYREEE (reference sequence). Between the trimmed V and J ends, which lost 4 bases and 1 base, there was a span of 20 bases. The CDR3 extends over 17 amino acids. As DNA, the CDR3 is TGTGCCAGCAGCCCCTTTACCTCGAGTGAGGGGAACACTGAAGCTTTCTTT. This translates into CASSPFTSSEGNTEAFF.

The CDR3 region is CASSPSLAGSYNEQFF. The CDR3 nucleotides read TGCGCCAGCAGCCCCTCACTAGCGGGCTCTTACAATGAGCAGTTCTTC. The V gene is TRBV4-3, the J gene TRBJ2-1, with 9 bases that match TRBD2. The CDR3 is made up of 16 amino acids. J gave up 4 bases and V 4 bases, and 8 bases lay outside the gene matches. Per germline, CDR1 LGHNA and CDR2 YSLEER.

This clone was counted at least ten times. This rearrangement joins TRBV9 to TRBJ1-1; D unclear. CDR1 SGDLS and CDR2 YYNGEE come from the germline V gene. Trimming pared 0 bases from V and 8 bases from J, leaving 8 bases between. There are 12 residues in the CDR3. CDR3 coding DNA: TGTGCCAGCAGCGTAGAGGGCAGGGAAGCTTTCTTT. Translated: CASSVEGREAFF.

This clone was counted only a few times. The V gene is TRBV7-3, the J gene TRBJ1-2; D possibly corresponds to TRBD1 (5 bases). The germline V gene has CDR1 SGHTA and CDR2 FQGTGA. The V and J ends lost 5 bases and 2 bases respectively, with 15 bases between them. The CDR3 contains 15 residues. CDR3 coding DNA: TGTGCCAGCAGCCAAGCAGGGACGGCGAACTATGGCTACACCTTC. Protein product: CASSQAGTANYGYTF. Based on the CDR3 plus reference TRBV7-3 and TRBJ1-2, the full variable domain is GAGVSQTPSNKVTEKGKYVELRCDPISGHTALYWYRQSLGQGPEFLIYFQGTGAADDSGLPNDRFFAVRPEGSVSTLKIQRTERGDSAVYLCASSQAGTANYGYTFGSGTRLTVV.